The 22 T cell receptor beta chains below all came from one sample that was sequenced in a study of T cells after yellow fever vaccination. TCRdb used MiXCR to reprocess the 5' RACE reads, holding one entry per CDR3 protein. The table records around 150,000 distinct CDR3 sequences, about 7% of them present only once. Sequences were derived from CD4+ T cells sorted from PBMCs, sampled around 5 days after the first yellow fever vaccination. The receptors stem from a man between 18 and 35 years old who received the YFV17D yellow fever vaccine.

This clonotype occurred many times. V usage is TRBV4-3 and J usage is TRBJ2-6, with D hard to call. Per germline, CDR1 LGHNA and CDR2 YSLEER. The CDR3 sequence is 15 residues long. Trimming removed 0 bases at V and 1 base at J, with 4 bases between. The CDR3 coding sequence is TGCGCCAGCAGCCAAGAAGTATCTGGGGCCAACGTCCTGACTTTC. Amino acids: CASSQEVSGANVLTF.

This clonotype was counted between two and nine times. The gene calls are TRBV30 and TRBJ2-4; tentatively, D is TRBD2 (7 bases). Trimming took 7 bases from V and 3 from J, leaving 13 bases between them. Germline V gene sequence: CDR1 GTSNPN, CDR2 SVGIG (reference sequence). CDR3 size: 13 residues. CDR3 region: CAFNREGKNIQYF. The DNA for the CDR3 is TGTGCCTTCAACAGGGAGGGCAAAAACATTCAGTACTTC.

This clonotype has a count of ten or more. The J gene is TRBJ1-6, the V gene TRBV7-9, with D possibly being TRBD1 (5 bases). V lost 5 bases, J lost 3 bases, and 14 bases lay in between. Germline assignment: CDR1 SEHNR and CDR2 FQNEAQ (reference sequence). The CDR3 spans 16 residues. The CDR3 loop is CASSATRGLYNSPLHF. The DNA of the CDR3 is TGTGCCAGCAGCGCGACCCGGGGCCTCTATAATTCACCCCTCCACTTT.

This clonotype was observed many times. The CDR3 DNA reads TGCGCCAGCAGCCAAAACCTAGCGGGCACCGGCAATGAGCAGTTCTTC. This translates into CASSQNLAGTGNEQFF. The chain recombines TRBV5-1 with TRBJ2-1; 8 bases fit TRBD2. J gave up 6 bases and V 4 bases, and 12 bases lay outside the gene matches. The CDR3 is 16 residues long. Germline-derived CDR1 and CDR2 are SGHRS and YFSETQ.

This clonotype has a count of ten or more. CDR3 sequence reads: CASSTGGPYEQYV. For the CDR3, the DNA is TGTGCCAGCTCAACGGGGGGCCCGTACGAGCAGTACGTC. The chain recombines TRBV18 with TRBJ2-7; possible D gene TRBD2, 7 bases. CDR1 is KGHSH and CDR2 is LQKENI in the germline V gene. This CDR3 is built from 13 residues. Deletions cut 5 bases from V and 4 bases from J, with 12 bases between.

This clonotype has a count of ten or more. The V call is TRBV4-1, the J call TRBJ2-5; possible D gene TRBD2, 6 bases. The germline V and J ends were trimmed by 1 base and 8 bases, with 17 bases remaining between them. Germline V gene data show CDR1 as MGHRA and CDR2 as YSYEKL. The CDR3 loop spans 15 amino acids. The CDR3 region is CASSQADGGARTQYF. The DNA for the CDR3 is TGCGCCAGCAGCCAAGCGGACGGCGGGGCCAGAACCCAGTACTTC.

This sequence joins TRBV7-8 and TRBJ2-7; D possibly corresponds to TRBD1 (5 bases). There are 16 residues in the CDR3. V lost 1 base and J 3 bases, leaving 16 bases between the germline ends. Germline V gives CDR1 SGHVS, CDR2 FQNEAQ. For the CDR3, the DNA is TGTGCCAGCAGCTTAGACATGGCGGTCAGGGACTACGAGCAGTACTTC. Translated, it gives CASSLDMAVRDYEQYF.

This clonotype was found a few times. As DNA, the CDR3 is TGTGCCAGCAGCTTAGCTGGGACGGGTCCCTACGAGCAGTACTTC. Residues: CASSLAGTGPYEQYF. The V call is TRBV7-2, the J call TRBJ2-7; D possibly uses TRBD1 or TRBD2 (5 bases each). In germline, CDR1 is SGHTA, CDR2 FQGNSA. V was shortened by 0 bases and J by 2 bases, with 11 bases between the two germline ends. This CDR3 has 15 amino acids.

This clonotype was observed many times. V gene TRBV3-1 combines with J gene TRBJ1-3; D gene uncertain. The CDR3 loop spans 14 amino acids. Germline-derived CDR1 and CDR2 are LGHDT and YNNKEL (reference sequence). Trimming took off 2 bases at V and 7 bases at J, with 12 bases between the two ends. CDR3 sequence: CASSQSRRGNTIYF. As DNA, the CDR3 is TGTGCCAGCAGCCAATCCCGCAGAGGGAACACCATATATTTT.

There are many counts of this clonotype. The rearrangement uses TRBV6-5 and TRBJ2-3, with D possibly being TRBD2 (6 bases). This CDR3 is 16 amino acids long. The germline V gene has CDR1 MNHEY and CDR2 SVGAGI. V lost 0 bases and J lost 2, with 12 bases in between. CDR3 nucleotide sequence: TGTGCCAGCAGTTACTCTGGGGCGGGGTACACAGATACGCAGTATTTT. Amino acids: CASSYSGAGYTDTQYF.

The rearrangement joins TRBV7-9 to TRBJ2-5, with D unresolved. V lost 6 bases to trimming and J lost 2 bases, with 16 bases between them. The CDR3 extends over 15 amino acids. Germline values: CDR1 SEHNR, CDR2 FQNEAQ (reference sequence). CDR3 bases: TGTGCCAGCAGAGAAGGTCCGTATTTTCAAGAGACCCAGTACTTC. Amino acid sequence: CASREGPYFQETQYF.

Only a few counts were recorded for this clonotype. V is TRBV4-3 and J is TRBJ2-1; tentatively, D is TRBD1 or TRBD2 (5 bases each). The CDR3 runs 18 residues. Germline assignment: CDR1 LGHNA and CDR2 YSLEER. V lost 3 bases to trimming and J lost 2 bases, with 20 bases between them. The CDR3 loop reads CASSQEASGSIPYNEQFF. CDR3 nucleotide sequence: TGCGCCAGCAGCCAGGAGGCCTCAGGGTCGATCCCCTACAATGAGCAGTTCTTC.

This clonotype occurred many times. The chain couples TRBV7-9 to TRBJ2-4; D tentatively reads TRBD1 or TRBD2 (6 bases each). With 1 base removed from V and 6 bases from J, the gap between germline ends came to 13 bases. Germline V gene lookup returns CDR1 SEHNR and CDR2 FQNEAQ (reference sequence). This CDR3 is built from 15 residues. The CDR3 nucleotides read TGTGCCAGCAGCTTAGACTCTGGAGGGGGAAACATTCAGTACTTC. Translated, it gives CASSLDSGGGNIQYF.

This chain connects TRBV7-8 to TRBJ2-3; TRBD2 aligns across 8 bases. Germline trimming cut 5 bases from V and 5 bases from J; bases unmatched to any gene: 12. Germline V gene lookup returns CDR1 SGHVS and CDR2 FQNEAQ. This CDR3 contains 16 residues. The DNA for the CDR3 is TGTGCCAGCAGCCCGACAGTGGGGCTAGCGGGAGATACGCAGTATTTT. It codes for CASSPTVGLAGDTQYF.

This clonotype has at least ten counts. CDR3 nucleotide sequence: TGCGCCAGCAGCTTGAGGTCAGGGGATAACACAGATACGCAGTATTTT. Protein sequence: CASSLRSGDNTDTQYF. The V and J genes are TRBV5-1 and TRBJ2-3; possibly TRBD1 for D (6 bases). V lost 1 base and J lost 2, with 14 bases in between. Germline CDR1 SGHRS, CDR2 YFSETQ. The CDR3 loop spans 16 amino acids.

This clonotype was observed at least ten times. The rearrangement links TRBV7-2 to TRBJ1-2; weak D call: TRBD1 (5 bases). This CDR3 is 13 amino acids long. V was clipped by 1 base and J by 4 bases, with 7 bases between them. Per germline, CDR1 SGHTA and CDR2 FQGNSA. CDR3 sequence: CASSLGQRYGYTF. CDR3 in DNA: TGTGCCAGCAGCTTAGGACAGCGCTATGGCTACACCTTC.

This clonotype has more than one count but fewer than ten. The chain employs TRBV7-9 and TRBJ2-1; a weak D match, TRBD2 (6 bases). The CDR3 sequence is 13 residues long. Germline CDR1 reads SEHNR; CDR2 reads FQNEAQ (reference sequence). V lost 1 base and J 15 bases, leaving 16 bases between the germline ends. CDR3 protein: CASSLGKPTSRFF. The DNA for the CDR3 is TGTGCCAGCAGCTTAGGAAAGCCGACTAGTAGGTTCTTC. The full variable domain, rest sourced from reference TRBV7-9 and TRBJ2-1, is DTGVSQNPRHKITKRGQNVTFRCDPISEHNRLYWYRQTLGQGPEFLTYFQNEAQLEKSRLLSDRFSAERPKGSFSTLEIQRTEQGDSAMYLCASSLGKPTSRFFGPGTRLTVL.

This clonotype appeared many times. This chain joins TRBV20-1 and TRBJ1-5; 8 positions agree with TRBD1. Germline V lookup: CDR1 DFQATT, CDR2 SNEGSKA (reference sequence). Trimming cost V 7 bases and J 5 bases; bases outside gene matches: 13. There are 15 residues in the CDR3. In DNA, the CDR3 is TGCAGTGTCATTAGCGGGACAGGTTACTATCAGCCCCAGCATTTT. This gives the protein CSVISGTGYYQPQHF.

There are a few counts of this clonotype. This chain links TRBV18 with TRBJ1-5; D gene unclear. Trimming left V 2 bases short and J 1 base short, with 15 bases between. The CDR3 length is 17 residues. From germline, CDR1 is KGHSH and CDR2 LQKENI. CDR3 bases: TGTGCCAGCTCACCAGGCGCGGCGGCCGACAGCAATCAGCCCCAGCATTTT. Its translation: CASSPGAAADSNQPQHF.

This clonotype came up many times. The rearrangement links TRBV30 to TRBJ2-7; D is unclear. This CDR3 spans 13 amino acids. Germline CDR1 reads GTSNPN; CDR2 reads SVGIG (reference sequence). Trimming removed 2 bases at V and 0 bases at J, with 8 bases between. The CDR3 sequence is CAWSRSSSYEQYF. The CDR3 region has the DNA TGTGCCTGGAGTCGGAGTAGCTCCTACGAGCAGTACTTC.

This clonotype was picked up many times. The CDR3: CASRELGVGEQFF. The DNA for the CDR3 is TGCGCCAGCAGAGAGCTCGGGGTTGGTGAGCAGTTCTTC. This chain links TRBV4-3 with TRBJ2-1, with TRBD2 as a possible D gene (5 bases). Trimming cost V 6 bases and J 9 bases, with 15 bases left between them. The CDR3 is 13 residues long. The V gene's germline CDR1 is LGHNA and CDR2 YSLEER.

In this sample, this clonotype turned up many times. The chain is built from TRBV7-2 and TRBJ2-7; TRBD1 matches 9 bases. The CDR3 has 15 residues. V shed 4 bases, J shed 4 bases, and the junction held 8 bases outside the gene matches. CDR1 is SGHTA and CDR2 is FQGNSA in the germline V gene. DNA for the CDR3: TGTGCCAGCAGCTGGTCCGGGACAGGGTCATACGAGCAGTACTTC. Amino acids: CASSWSGTGSYEQYF.